This note documents a single T cell receptor beta chain sequence. In germline, CDR1 is SQVTM, CDR2 ANQGSEA. This CDR3 has 14 residues. V was trimmed by 1 base and J by 8 bases, leaving 15 bases between them. The record originates from a study of T cells in Graves' hyperthyroidism and ophthalmopathy. Diagnoses were made from clinical symptoms, serum measures (thyroxine and TRAb), thyroid ultrasound and orbital computed tomography. RNA transcripts gave rise to amplified TCR beta CDR3 regions. Primed by the HTBI set, a first-round RT-PCR was run on the TCR CDR3. TCRdb re-derived calls from the multiplex PCR reads in MiXCR, one entry per CDR3 protein. The sample has hundreds of thousands of distinct CDR3 sequences; roughly 13% are singletons.

Sequences were obtained from blood. This receptor was identified in a young woman with Graves' hyperthyroidism. The chain has TRBV29-1 and TRBJ1-3; D is unresolved. The CDR3 is CSVEGAALGDTIYF. The CDR3, as DNA: TGCAGCGTTGAAGGGGCAGCCTTAGGAGACACCATATATTTT. Filled out from reference TRBV29-1 and TRBJ1-3, the complete variable domain reads SAVISQKPSRDICQRGTSLTIQCQVDSQVTMMFWYRQQPGQSLTLIATANQGSEATYESGFVIDKFPISRPNLTFSTLTVSNMSPEDSSIYLCSVEGAALGDTIYFGEGSWLTVV.